The sequence of this T cell receptor (beta chain) was determined in a study of lymphopenia after photon versus proton radiotherapy. Study results and caveats: Only patients who died were analyzed for survival; proton advantage is unproven. After the lymphocyte nadir, photon-treated repertoires showed oligoclonal expansion, especially of CD8+ Temra cells.

In this sample, this clone turned up a few times. The antigen is not known. The data were produced by immunoSEQ multiplex PCR, yet TCRdb's version contains in-frame clones alone and is incomplete. The sample carries about 160,000 clones, less than 90% recorded once. The CDR3 is 15 amino acids. The junction had 8 bases not matched to a gene; V was cut back by 6 bases and J by 3 bases. From germline, CDR1 is MNHNS and CDR2 SASEGT. The source of this sequence is a man aged 45 to 65 with gastric cancer. V usage is TRBV6-1 and J usage is TRBJ1-5, with TRBD1 matching over 7 bases. Material: peripheral blood, obtained from a patient treated with photon-based radiotherapy. Written as DNA, the CDR3 is TGTGCCAGCAGGAACAAAGACAGGGCCAATCAGCCCCAGCATTTT. It yields the protein CASRNKDRANQPQHF.